A selection of T cell receptor beta chains follows, all from one sample in a study of blood T cell repertoires in COVID-19. Only in-frame clones appear in the TCRdb table, and some are missing; sequencing was by immunoSEQ multiplex PCR. The sample has roughly 500,000 clones, roughly nine tenths seen once. The sequenced material came from peripheral blood. These receptors were taken from a man between 18 and 35 years old with COVID-19, enrolled during active disease. Both conserved end residues are part of each CDR3. D genes are given only for firm matches. Expanded clones get a size class; other rows say once, few or many, or leave the size out.

d_call	clone_size	v_call	j_call	cdr3_nt	cdr3_aa
TRBD1	NA	TRBV27	TRBJ1-4	TGTGCCAGCAGTTTAGAGAACAGGGGTAGTAAACTGTTTTTT	CASSLENRGSKLFF
TRBD2	NA	TRBV25-1	TRBJ2-5	TGTGTCGGCTGCAGGGAAGCGGGGGGTGGAGAGACCCAGTACTTC	CVGCREAGGGETQYF
TRBD2	NA	TRBV5-1	TRBJ2-1	TGCGCCAGCAGCCTCCTAGCGGGGGGCTCCTACAATGAGCAGTTCTTC	CASSLLAGGSYNEQFF
TRBD2	NA	TRBV5-1	TRBJ2-3	TGCGCCAGCAGCCCGGGACTAGCGGGGATCACAGATACGCAGTATTTT	CASSPGLAGITDTQYF
NA	NA	TRBV21-1	TRBJ1-1	TGTGCCAGCAGCAAAGCTAGGGGATACAGTGAAGCTTTCTTT	CASSKARGYSEAFF
NA	NA	TRBV27	TRBJ2-4	TGTGCCAGCAGTTTCGGTGGCGGGACGCCTCTAAACATTCAGTACTTC	CASSFGGGTPLNIQYF
NA	NA	TRBV9	TRBJ2-6	TGTGCCAGCAGCGTACAGGGTCACGGGGCCAACGTCCTGACTTTC	CASSVQGHGANVLTF
NA	NA	TRBV3-1/TRBV3-2	TRBJ2-5	TGTGCCAGCATCCCCCCAGGGCGCCAAGAGACCCAGTACTTC	CASIPPGRQETQYF
TRBD1	NA	TRBV7-9	TRBJ1-5	TGTGCCAGCAGTCTCGGGGACAGTGTCAATCAGCCCCAGCATTTT	CASSLGDSVNQPQHF
NA	NA	TRBV3-1/TRBV3-2	TRBJ1-2	TGTGCCAGCAGCCAACACAGCTTCTATGGCTACACCTTC	CASSQHSFYGYTF
NA	NA	TRBV19	TRBJ1-3	TGTGCCAGTAGTATAGATAAGGCCAAGTGGAGCGGAAACACCATATATTTT	CASSIDKAKWSGNTIYF
NA	NA	TRBV27	TRBJ2-1	TGTGCCAGCAGTTTATCGATCCCAGGGGTACATGAGCAGTTCTTC	CASSLSIPGVHEQFF
NA	NA	TRBV18	TRBJ1-3	TGTGCCAGCTCACCACCCGGCGGAAGGAGCTCTGGAAACACCATATATTTT	CASSPPGGRSSGNTIYF
TRBD2	NA	TRBV10-2	TRBJ2-7	TGCGCCAGCAGTAGCGGGGGAGAGCAGTACTTC	CASSSGGEQYF
TRBD2	NA	TRBV19	TRBJ2-2	TGTGCCAGTAGTATAGGGACTAGAGGTACCGGGGAGCTGTTTTTT	CASSIGTRGTGELFF
TRBD1	once	TRBV6-1	TRBJ2-3	TGTGCCAGCAGTGGCAATCCCGGGACAGGGAAGATAGATACGCAGTATTTT	CASSGNPGTGKIDTQYF
TRBD1	NA	TRBV11-3	TRBJ1-2	TGTGCCAGCAGCCCCGGGACAGGGGGCCCAATTTCAGGTGGCTACACCTTC	CASSPGTGGPISGGYTF
NA	once	TRBV10-2	TRBJ2-3	TGCGCCAGCAGGGGCGGATTGGAGGCAGATACGCAGTATTTT	CASRGGLEADTQYF